This T cell receptor beta chain was identified during a study of blood T cell repertoires in COVID-19 (TCRdb year 2020). Some background on the complete study: The collaborator samples originated in the United States, Italy and Spain and spanned the acute and convalescent phases of COVID-19. Where available, HLA class I and class II types were taken from metadata supplied by the sample provider and were not determined by assay-based typing. The samples were drawn from the first 160 participants of the ongoing ImmuneRACE study and from about 1,200 subjects provided by 6 global collaborators. The dataset comprised deeply sampled blood TCRbeta repertoires from subjects exposed to, actively infected with, or recovered from COVID-19. The repertoires were released in a freely available public database meant as a resource for research on the immune response to SARS-CoV-2. The sample metadata nearly always contained a de-identified subject ID, COVID-19 status, age in years and sex. The material from the prospective study consisted of cDNA or gDNA derived from T cells, B-cell-depleted T cells, or PBMCs.

In the case of this clone: Its antigen remains undetermined. Per-base quality was not reported, and no clone a single base away is much larger than it.

Whole blood was collected in K2EDTA tubes by collaborating institutions according to the institutions' own protocols. For TCRbeta analysis, collaborators shipped samples in one of three forms: frozen whole blood, isolated PBMCs, or DNA extracted from either of those sample types. On the study overall, not on this receptor specifically: The amount of clinical and demographic metadata varied by source and participant and was provided uncurated.

The germline V gene (reference sequence) gives CDR1 as LGHDT and CDR2 as YNNKEL. From the cysteine through the phenylalanine, the CDR3 covers 12 amino acids. CDR3 DNA only is kept here, 36 bases in frame from base 1. V lost 6 bases and J lost 6 bases, and the count of bases not matched to a germline gene is 2. The immunoSEQ Assay, a bias-controlled multiplex PCR, was used to amplify TCRbeta CDR3 regions from genomic DNA. In the original analysis: Nucleated cell counts per sample were estimated from amplification of reference gene primers within the assay. Sequence reads were collapsed and filtered to measure the absolute abundance of every unique TCRbeta CDR3 rearrangement. For each sample, productive Simpson clonality was calculated as the square root of Simpson's diversity index over productive rearrangements. TCRdb's version of the immuneACCESS table is confined to in-frame rearrangements and falls short of the full clone set. An unresolved V gene accounts for under half of the shortfall where checked; the remainder is of unknown origin. Clone size and V and J calls were adopted from that table, with D and trimming inferred from the DNA. Present in this sample are under 150,000 clones, about four fifths of which were seen just once. 7.5% to 10% of the sample comes from the top ten.

In this chain, TRBV3-1 (or the pseudogene TRBV3-2) is recombined with TRBJ2-3, and 8 junctional nucleotides match TRBD2. Sequencing was done on a sample of peripheral blood. The clonotype was recovered from a woman aged 40 to 50 with acute or convalescent COVID-19. The DNA sequence is as follows: TGTGCCAGCAGTTCTAGCGGGGATACGCAGTATTTT. It is translated as CASSSSGDTQYF.